This T cell receptor (beta chain) was found in a study of CD8 T cells in seronegative destructive rheumatoid arthritis (dated by TCRdb to 2019 to 2021). Describing the broader study: Biological drugs were being received by seven of the eight CND-RA patients at the time of sampling. Researchers compared peripheral CD8+ TCRbeta repertoires from patients with CCP-negative destructive rheumatoid arthritis (CND-RA) against repertoires from newly diagnosed seropositive RA, seronegative RA and healthy controls. Comparison cohorts of seropositive RA, seronegative RA and healthy controls came from an earlier published TCRbeta dataset rather than new sequencing.

Beyond this particular receptor, the publication reports: The small size of the CND-RA cohort was noted as a limitation of the study. Across the 120,000 or so clonotypes tested, no public clonotype enrichment was retained after Benjamini-Hochberg correction. After adjustment for age, less diverse and more clonal CD8+ TCRbeta repertoires appeared to be present in CND-RA patients than in other RA subtypes. CND-RA patients appeared to carry a distinct set of enriched public clonotypes, which the authors read as support for a separate disease subset. Because diagnostic samples were lacking, the TCR repertoire differences may partly reflect years of poor disease control rather than having been present at onset. Compared with controls and other RA subtypes, CND-RA repertoires contained more CMV-reactive and fewer influenza A-reactive CD8+ TCRbeta sequences.

About this clone itself: What this receptor recognizes is not known. No base-level quality is on record; no much larger clone is a single base apart.

V and J lose 2 bases and 1 base, and a span of 10 bases separates them. CDR1 is given as MNHNS and CDR2 as SASEGT, both from the germline V gene. Counted from cysteine to phenylalanine, this CDR3 has 15 amino acids. Only the CDR3 DNA is retained, 45 bases long and in frame from the first base. CND-RA patients were negative for the clinical CCP2 antibody test, and joint destruction progressed despite active therapy. Every CND-RA patient showed typical joint destruction in the wrists and ankles and had failed conventional anti-rheumatic therapy. CND-RA patients were sampled not at diagnosis but after long disease histories, which in several cases spanned decades. Roughly 50 millilitres of EDTA-anticoagulated peripheral blood were drawn from each patient. Density gradient separation with Ficoll-Paque PLUS was used to isolate peripheral blood mononuclear cells. CD8+ cells were isolated from fresh or cryopreserved PBMCs by AutoMACS magnetic bead positive selection, with purity checked by flow cytometry. Nucleospin Tissue or Tissue XS kits were used for genomic DNA extraction, and quantification was performed on a Qubit 2.0 fluorometer.

TCRbeta sequencing used genomic DNA from CD8+ cells, following the manufacturer's instructions. The immunoSEQ assay was used for TCRbeta sequencing, which was carried out at a genomics technology centre in Finland. The paper's processing steps were these. The clonotype tables produced by the immunoSEQ preprocessing pipeline were converted into VDJtools format, and any non-productive clonotypes were filtered out. Samples below 10,000 reads were excluded and the rest subsampled to 10,000 reads; most of the eight CND-RA samples passed. Shannon-Wiener, Simpson and clonality indices were calculated with the VDJtools CalcDiversityStats function on data subsampled to 10,000 reads. Non-singleton TCRbeta clonotypes were hard-matched, with no mismatches allowed, against VDJdb to infer antigen specificity. CDR3 sequences that differed by a single amino acid (Hamming distance 1) were grouped into clusters that potentially share antigen targets. Group enrichment of public clonotypes was tested with one-sided Fisher's exact tests after groups were resampled to six samples, with the procedure repeated ten times. This immuneACCESS table, as held by TCRdb, lists in-frame sequences with V and J called but not all clones. Of the missing ones, under half trace to an unresolved V gene in checked studies; the others have no known cause. V and J calls and clone size come straight from that table; D and trimming were deduced from the DNA. This sample is represented by some 13,000 clones; around four fifths of them were singletons. Approximately 26% of the sample rests with the top ten.

The sequence is built from TRBV6-1 and TRBJ2-3; no D segment can be confidently identified. The receptor was isolated from a woman aged 30 to 50 with seronegative destructive rheumatoid arthritis. Sequencing used CD8+ T cells from blood. The DNA sequence is TGTGCCAGCAGTGAACGGAGTCGGCGCACAGATACGCAGTATTTT. The encoded protein is CASSERSRRTDTQYF.